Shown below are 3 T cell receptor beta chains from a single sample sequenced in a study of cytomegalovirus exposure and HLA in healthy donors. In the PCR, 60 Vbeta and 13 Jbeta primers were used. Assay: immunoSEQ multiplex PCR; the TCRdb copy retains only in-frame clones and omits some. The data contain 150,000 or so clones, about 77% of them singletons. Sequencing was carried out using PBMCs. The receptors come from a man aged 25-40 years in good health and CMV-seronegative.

CDR3 residues: CASSQGGVEQYF. The CDR3 coding sequence is TGCGCCAGCAGCCAGGGGGGGGTCGAGCAGTACTTC. V gene TRBV4-1 combines with J gene TRBJ2-7, with 7 bases fitting TRBD2. J was trimmed by 6 bases and V by 3 bases; bases with no gene match: 2. Looked up from germline, CDR1 is MGHRA and CDR2 is YSYEKL. The CDR3 contains 12 residues.

The CDR3 reads CAQGPLAGGHQFF. The CDR3, as DNA: TGTGCCCAGGGACCACTAGCGGGGGGGCATCAGTTCTTC. J is TRBJ2-1 and V is TRBV30; 13 bases are shared with TRBD2. Germline V gives CDR1 GTSNPN, CDR2 SVGIG (reference sequence). The CDR3 covers 13 residues. The J segment lost 13 bases and the V segment lost 8 bases, leaving 11 bases of the junction unmatched.

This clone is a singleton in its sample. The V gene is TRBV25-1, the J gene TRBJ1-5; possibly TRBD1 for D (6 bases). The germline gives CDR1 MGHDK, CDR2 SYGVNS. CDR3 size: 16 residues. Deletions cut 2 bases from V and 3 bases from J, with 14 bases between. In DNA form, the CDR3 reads TGTGCCAGCAGTGAAGGGCCAGGGGATTACAATCAGCCCCAGCATTTT. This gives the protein CASSEGPGDYNQPQHF. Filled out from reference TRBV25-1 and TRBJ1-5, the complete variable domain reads EADIYQTPRYLVIGTGKKITLECSQTMGHDKMYWYQQDPGMELHLIHYSYGVNSTEKGDLSSESTVSRIRTEHFPLTLESARPSHTSQYLCASSEGPGDYNQPQHFGDGTRLSIL.